These T cell receptor beta chains were read from a single sample in a study of memory CD4+ T cells and cytomegalovirus serostatus. Data came from immunoSEQ multiplex PCR; TCRdb stores just in-frame clones and leaves some out. The table shows around 26,000 clones, with more than 70% occurring only once. Input material: memory CD4+ T cells from blood. These receptors were taken from an adult in good health and CMV-seronegative. Both conserved end residues are part of each CDR3. A D gene is named only where the DNA matches it firmly. Where a row states a size, it is once, few, many or the class of an expanded clone; other rows omit it.

D gene,J gene,V gene,clone size,CDR3 protein,CDR3 DNA
NA,TRBJ2-3,TRBV19,once,CASSIHSGGTDTQYF,TGTGCCAGTAGTATTCATAGCGGAGGCACAGATACGCAGTATTTT
NA,TRBJ1-4,TRBV11-2,NA,CASRRQLPNEKLFF,TGTGCCAGCAGAAGGCAGTTACCTAATGAAAAACTGTTTTTT
NA,TRBJ2-1,TRBV5-4,NA,CASSLGRTSAGEQFF,TGTGCCAGCAGCTTGGGTAGGACTTCCGCCGGTGAGCAGTTCTTC
TRBD2,TRBJ2-7,TRBV28,NA,CASSFVGGGTYEQYF,TGTGCCAGCAGTTTTGTGGGCGGGGGGACCTACGAGCAGTACTTC
TRBD1,TRBJ2-2,TRBV19,few,CASSIPRDRGSGELFF,TGTGCCAGTAGTATTCCCAGGGACAGGGGTTCCGGGGAGCTGTTTTTT
NA,TRBJ2-3,TRBV28,few,CASSQDTDTQYF,TGTGCCAGCAGTCAGGACACAGATACGCAGTATTTT
NA,TRBJ1-1,TRBV19,few,CASSTLGGAEAFF,TGTGCCAGTAGTACCTTGGGCGGTGCCGAAGCTTTCTTT
NA,TRBJ1-5,TRBV7-2,NA,CASSLVSGANQPQHF,TGTGCCAGCAGCTTAGTTTCGGGGGCCAATCAGCCCCAGCATTTT
TRBD2,TRBJ2-3,TRBV28,NA,CASSWTSGYTDTQYF,TGTGCCAGCAGTTGGACTAGCGGTTACACAGATACGCAGTATTTT
NA,TRBJ1-5,TRBV2,few,CASNPGRYNQPQHF,TGTGCCAGCAACCCGGGACGGTACAATCAGCCCCAGCATTTT
NA,TRBJ1-1,TRBV7-9,NA,CASSFGDRTNTEAFF,TGTGCCAGCAGCTTTGGCGACAGAACGAACACTGAAGCTTTCTTT
TRBD1,TRBJ1-2,TRBV4-1,NA,CASSQDLEQGATF,TGCGCCAGCAGCCAAGATCTTGAGCAGGGGGCCACCTTC
TRBD2,TRBJ2-3,TRBV18,NA,CASNERASGGAARTDTQYF,TGTGCCAGCAACGAGAGGGCTAGCGGGGGGGCCGCTCGCACAGATACGCAGTATTTT
TRBD1,TRBJ1-5,TRBV28,NA,CASSPMRTGYAQPQHF,TGTGCCAGCAGTCCGATGCGGACAGGGTACGCTCAGCCCCAGCATTTT
NA,TRBJ2-5,TRBV7-9,NA,CASSYEETQYF,TGTGCCAGCAGCTATGAAGAGACCCAGTACTTC
TRBD1,TRBJ1-5,TRBV19,NA,CASSIMAQGASQPQHF,TGTGCCAGTAGTATAATGGCTCAGGGGGCTAGTCAGCCCCAGCATTTT
NA,TRBJ1-5,TRBV19,NA,CASRTPGEQPQHF,TGTGCCAGTCGTACACCCGGGGAGCAGCCCCAGCATTTT
NA,TRBJ2-5,TRBV7-6,NA,CASTSMRGDKETQYF,TGTGCCAGCACTTCAATGCGCGGGGATAAAGAGACCCAGTACTTC
TRBD1,TRBJ2-1,TRBV29-1,NA,CSSSGQGASGFYNEQFF,TGCAGCTCCTCTGGACAGGGGGCGTCGGGGTTCTACAATGAGCAGTTCTTC
NA,TRBJ2-2,TRBV7-2,NA,CASSYSGTGELFF,TGTGCCAGCAGCTACAGCGGGACCGGGGAGCTGTTTTTT
TRBD2,TRBJ2-7,TRBV6-5,NA,CASTPRGGGSYEQYF,TGTGCCAGCACCCCCCGGGGGGGCGGCTCCTACGAGCAGTACTTC
NA,TRBJ2-3,TRBV2,NA,CASSVSDTQYF,TGTGCCAGCAGTGTTTCAGATACGCAGTATTTT
NA,TRBJ2-5,TRBV15,NA,CATSRDPGPQETQYF,TGTGCCACCAGCAGAGACCCCGGACCACAAGAGACCCAGTACTTC
NA,TRBJ2-4,TRBV11-2,NA,CASSLDRNIQYF,TGTGCCAGCAGCTTAGACAGAAACATTCAGTACTTC
NA,TRBJ2-3,TRBV18,NA,CASSQAAGTSTDTQYF,TGTGCCAGCTCGCAGGCGGCCGGGACCAGCACAGATACGCAGTATTTT
TRBD1,TRBJ1-2,TRBV5-5,NA,CASSSGAPGGVSYGYTF,TGTGCCAGCAGCTCTGGGGCCCCAGGGGGCGTAAGCTATGGCTACACCTTC
TRBD1,TRBJ2-7,TRBV27,NA,CASSRSGTGRTYEQYF,TGTGCCAGCAGTCGATCCGGGACAGGGAGGACCTACGAGCAGTACTTC
NA,TRBJ1-1,TRBV29-1,NA,CSVEDGAGALTFF,TGCAGCGTTGAAGACGGCGCAGGGGCGTTAACTTTCTTT
NA,TRBJ1-3,TRBV5-1,NA,CASSHWNSGSGNTIYF,TGCGCCAGCAGCCATTGGAACAGCGGCTCTGGAAACACCATATATTTT
NA,TRBJ1-1,TRBV4-3,few,CASSPQGAATEAFF,TGCGCCAGCAGCCCCCAGGGCGCCGCTACTGAAGCTTTCTTT
NA,TRBJ1-1,TRBV6-5,NA,CASSRAGDTEAFF,TGTGCCAGCAGCCGCGCAGGGGACACTGAAGCTTTCTTT
NA,TRBJ1-5,TRBV18,few,CASSGQGVGQPQHF,TGTGCCAGCTCCGGGCAGGGCGTCGGTCAGCCCCAGCATTTT
TRBD1,TRBJ1-4,TRBV27,once,CASRSGTVEEKLFF,TGTGCCAGCAGATCCGGGACAGTTGAAGAAAAACTGTTTTTT
NA,TRBJ1-1,TRBV5-1,NA,CASSLEGWNTEAFF,TGCGCCAGCAGCTTGGAGGGTTGGAACACTGAAGCTTTCTTT
TRBD2,TRBJ2-7,TRBV5-1,NA,CASSATSGTYEQYF,TGCGCCAGCAGCGCGACTAGCGGGACCTACGAGCAGTACTTC
TRBD2,TRBJ2-1,TRBV28,NA,CASTPGGNLYNEQFF,TGTGCCAGCACTCCGGGGGGGAACCTCTACAATGAGCAGTTCTTC
TRBD1,TRBJ2-5,TRBV19,NA,CASSIGGTGRQETQYF,TGTGCCAGTAGTATAGGTGGGACAGGTCGACAAGAGACCCAGTACTTC
TRBD1,TRBJ1-5,TRBV5-6,few,CASSPGQGGGQPQHF,TGTGCCAGCAGCCCAGGACAGGGTGGGGGCCAGCCCCAGCATTTT
NA,TRBJ1-1,TRBV6-5,NA,CASSYAPNTEAFF,TGTGCCAGCAGTTATGCTCCGAACACTGAAGCTTTCTTT
TRBD1,TRBJ2-3,TRBV9,NA,CASSARDRGIGTTDTQYF,TGTGCCAGCAGCGCTCGGGACAGGGGTATCGGGACCACAGATACGCAGTATTTT
NA,TRBJ1-4,TRBV7-2,NA,CASSLVLVSKLFF,TGTGCCAGCAGCTTAGTTCTGGTATCGAAACTGTTTTTT
NA,TRBJ1-1,TRBV7-6,few,CASSSQDRLNTEAFF,TGTGCCAGCAGCTCCCAGGACAGATTGAACACTGAAGCTTTCTTT
NA,TRBJ2-5,TRBV7-2,NA,CASSLARGTETQYF,TGTGCCAGCAGCTTAGCCCGGGGGACGGAGACCCAGTACTTC
NA,TRBJ2-3,TRBV6-1,NA,CASSEARIRGGTTDTQYF,TGTGCCAGCAGTGAAGCGAGGATTAGGGGGGGGACCACAGATACGCAGTATTTT